The rows below give T cell receptor beta chains drawn from one sample of a study of cytomegalovirus exposure and HLA in healthy donors. The data were produced by immunoSEQ multiplex PCR, yet TCRdb's version contains in-frame clones alone and is incomplete. The sample's table shows approximately 60,000 clones. Sequencing was performed on PBMCs. Receptor source: a man aged 25 to 40 in good health and CMV-seropositive. CDR3s include the opening cysteine and the closing phenylalanine or tryptophan. D genes are given only for firm matches.

J gene	D gene	V gene	CDR3 protein	CDR3 DNA
TRBJ1-2	NA	TRBV20-1	CSTDRDYGYTF	TGCAGTACCGACAGAGACTATGGCTACACCTTC
TRBJ2-7	NA	TRBV9	CASSVAASQSAYEQYF	TGTGCCAGCAGCGTAGCCGCATCCCAGTCCGCCTACGAGCAGTACTTC
TRBJ2-3	TRBD2	TRBV6-1	CASSEGLAMGDTQYF	TGTGCCAGCAGTGAAGGACTAGCGATGGGAGATACGCAGTATTTT
TRBJ1-2	TRBD1	TRBV30	CAWSEGAGYTF	TGTGCCTGGAGTGAGGGGGCTGGCTACACCTTC
TRBJ2-3	NA	TRBV7-9	CASSSRGMRTDTQYF	TGTGCCAGCAGCTCGAGGGGGATGAGGACAGATACGCAGTATTTT
TRBJ1-5	TRBD1	TRBV7-6	CASSPGQGNQPQHF	TGTGCCAGCAGCCCAGGACAGGGCAATCAGCCCCAGCATTTT
TRBJ1-2	TRBD1	TRBV30	CAWRVTPPTGVWDGYTF	TGTGCCTGGAGAGTCACCCCACCGACAGGGGTCTGGGATGGCTACACCTTC
TRBJ1-4	NA	TRBV5-1	CASSLTSGVSGAEKLFF	TGCGCCAGCAGCTTGACGTCGGGGGTCTCTGGAGCTGAAAAACTGTTTTTT
TRBJ1-5	NA	TRBV21-1	CASSSRNRVGSNQPQHF	TGTGCCAGCAGCAGTAGAAACAGGGTGGGGAGCAATCAGCCCCAGCATTTT
TRBJ1-1	NA	TRBV6-5	CASSYSRGGLTEAFF	TGTGCCAGCAGTTACTCCCGGGGGGGGCTCACTGAAGCTTTCTTT
TRBJ2-7	TRBD2	TRBV4-1	CASSTQLAGDSYEQYF	TGCGCCAGCAGCACCCAACTAGCGGGGGACTCCTACGAGCAGTACTTC
TRBJ1-2	TRBD1	TRBV5-6	CASSLGQGAGGGYTF	TGTGCCAGCAGCCTGGGACAGGGGGCAGGTGGTGGCTACACCTTC
TRBJ2-3	TRBD2	TRBV28	CASSPRTSGESMDTQYF	TGTGCCAGCAGTCCCAGGACTAGCGGGGAATCTATGGATACGCAGTATTTT
TRBJ1-1	TRBD1	TRBV27	CASRRDGTGDTEAFF	TGTGCCAGCAGGCGGGATGGGACAGGGGACACTGAAGCTTTCTTT
TRBJ2-3	NA	TRBV15	CATSSDMISTDTQYF	TGTGCCACCAGCTCGGACATGATTAGCACAGATACGCAGTATTTT
TRBJ1-2	NA	TRBV19	CASTGTTDYGYTF	TGTGCCAGTACTGGGACAACCGACTATGGCTACACCTTC
TRBJ2-5	NA	TRBV5-4	CASSPRGGSETQYF	TGTGCCAGCAGCCCGAGAGGGGGTTCCGAGACCCAGTACTTC
TRBJ2-3	NA	TRBV25-1	CASRGARGSVADTQYF	TGTGCCAGCAGGGGGGCGAGAGGGAGTGTGGCAGATACGCAGTATTTT
TRBJ2-1	TRBD1	TRBV6-4	CASRPGQGDDNEQFF	TGTGCCAGCAGACCGGGACAGGGGGACGACAATGAGCAGTTCTTC
TRBJ2-7	TRBD1	TRBV10-3	CAIGDRTTRGYAYEQYF	TGTGCCATCGGGGACAGGACAACTAGAGGGTACGCCTACGAGCAGTACTTC
TRBJ2-7	TRBD2	TRBV4-1	CASSQNSGSSYEQYF	TGCGCCAGCAGCCAAAATAGCGGGAGCTCCTACGAGCAGTACTTC
TRBJ1-2	NA	TRBV30	CAWSVGTGSAGLLYF	NA
TRBJ2-7	TRBD1	TRBV11-3	CASSLDTRQGASAYEQYF	TGTGCCAGCAGCTTAGATACCAGACAGGGGGCAAGCGCCTACGAGCAGTACTTC
TRBJ2-4	NA	TRBV5-6	CASSLVADVLNIQYF	TGTGCCAGCAGCTTGGTAGCGGACGTACTTAACATTCAGTACTTC
TRBJ2-7	TRBD1	TRBV9	CASSSPDRAGEQYF	TGTGCCAGCAGCTCCCCGGACAGGGCGGGCGAGCAGTACTTC
TRBJ2-5	NA	TRBV19	CASSTTGRVEETQYF	TGTGCCAGTAGTACCACGGGAAGAGTAGAGGAGACCCAGTACTTC
TRBJ2-2	NA	TRBV2	CASSERSPGRELFF	TGTGCCAGCAGTGAACGGTCCCCAGGAAGGGAGCTGTTTTTT
TRBJ1-5	TRBD1	TRBV9	CASSGQGFSNQPQHF	TGTGCCAGCAGCGGACAGGGGTTTAGCAATCAGCCCCAGCATTTT
TRBJ1-3	NA	TRBV30	CAWSTGGNTIYF	TGTGCCTGGAGTACAGGGGGAAACACCATATATTTT
TRBJ1-3	NA	TRBV19	CASSFAAKSGNTIYF	TGTGCCAGTAGTTTCGCAGCGAAGTCTGGAAACACCATATATTTT
TRBJ1-6	NA	TRBV7-6	CASSYRGNSPLHF	TGTGCCAGCAGCTACCGGGGTAATTCACCCCTCCACTTT
TRBJ2-1	NA	TRBV29-1	CSHLRGAFYNEQFF	TGCAGCCACCTACGGGGGGCCTTCTACAATGAGCAGTTCTTC
TRBJ2-5	TRBD2	TRBV29-1	CSVRMETSVETQYF	TGCAGCGTTCGGATGGAGACTAGCGTGGAGACCCAGTACTTC
TRBJ2-2	NA	TRBV19	CASSIGSEGELFF	TGTGCCAGTAGTATTGGGAGTGAGGGGGAGCTGTTTTTT
TRBJ2-1	TRBD1	TRBV5-8	CASRIGQVNYNEQFF	TGTGCCAGCAGAATTGGACAGGTCAACTACAATGAGCAGTTCTTC
TRBJ2-7	NA	TRBV27	CASSTPGEQYF	TGTGCCAGCAGTACCCCCGGCGAGCAGTACTTC
TRBJ1-4	TRBD1	TRBV30	CAWATGTGGAFNEKLFF	TGTGCCTGGGCTACCGGGACAGGGGGCGCTTTTAATGAAAAACTGTTTTTT
TRBJ2-3	NA	TRBV9	CASSVTSTDTQYF	TGTGCCAGCAGCGTTACTAGCACAGATACGCAGTATTTT
TRBJ1-1	NA	TRBV19	CVSSTDRPHTEAFF	TGTGTCAGTAGTACTGACAGGCCTCACACTGAAGCTTTCTTT
TRBJ2-5	TRBD1	TRBV5-1	CASSPTGQGTQYF	TGCGCCAGCAGCCCAACGGGACAGGGGACCCAGTACTTC
TRBJ2-7	NA	TRBV4-1	CASSRGIGTYEQYF	TGCGCCAGCAGCCGCGGGATAGGGACCTACGAGCAGTACTTC
TRBJ2-1	NA	TRBV6-5	CASSSAGASSYNEQFF	TGTGCCAGCAGTTCGGCGGGGGCCAGCTCCTACAATGAGCAGTTCTTC
TRBJ2-7	NA	TRBV10-1	CATVPSAEVKYEQYF	TGCGCCACCGTCCCTAGCGCGGAAGTGAAATACGAGCAGTACTTC
TRBJ1-5	NA	TRBV7-9	CASSLEGSNQPQHF	TGTGCCAGCAGCTTGGAGGGTTCCAATCAGCCCCAGCATTTT
TRBJ1-4	NA	TRBV7-9	CASSLAEQKLFF	TGTGCCAGCAGCTTAGCGGAGCAGAAACTGTTTTTT
TRBJ1-2	TRBD1	TRBV5-6	CASSWDRGLLGYTF	TGTGCCAGCAGCTGGGACAGGGGCCTCTTAGGCTACACCTTC
TRBJ2-7	TRBD1	TRBV29-1	CSVDGDRESYEQYF	TGCAGCGTGGATGGGGACAGAGAGTCCTACGAGCAGTACTTC
TRBJ2-6	NA	TRBV27	CASSRQFFLSGANVLTF	TGTGCCAGCAGTAGACAGTTTTTCCTATCTGGGGCCAACGTCCTGACTTTC
TRBJ1-1	NA	TRBV6-5	CASSYKWTGTEAFF	TGTGCCAGCAGTTACAAGTGGACCGGGACAGAAGCTTTCTTT
TRBJ1-1	NA	TRBV7-2	CASSPRPGQSEAFF	TGTGCCAGCAGCCCGAGGCCGGGACAAAGTGAAGCTTTCTTT
TRBJ2-2	NA	TRBV19	CASSISNGELFF	TGTGCCAGTAGTATATCAAACGGGGAGCTGTTTTTT
TRBJ1-6	NA	TRBV30	CAGSGRGPVNSPLHF	TGTGCCGGGAGTGGGAGGGGCCCGGTCAATTCACCCCTCCACTTT
TRBJ2-2	TRBD1	TRBV10-3	CATRTGANTGELFF	TGTGCCACCCGGACAGGGGCGAACACCGGGGAGCTGTTTTTT